This passage covers 15 T cell receptor beta chains from one sample sequenced in a study of shared clonotypes between healthy human individuals. The table came from immunoSEQ multiplex PCR; TCRdb's copy has only in-frame clones and leaves some out. The profile shows 1,400,000 or so clones, less than 99% of them singletons. Sequencing used naive CD4+ T cells sorted from blood. The sample's subset: CD45RA+ positively selected. The source is a man under 40 in good health.

This clone was recorded once. The rearrangement links TRBV7-9 to TRBJ2-7, with 10 bases that match TRBD1. This CDR3 has 15 amino acids. From germline, CDR1 is SEHNR and CDR2 FQNEAQ (reference sequence). J gave up 9 bases and V 3 bases, and 11 bases lay outside the gene matches. The CDR3 sequence is CASSFRTGGEVGQYF. The CDR3 bases are TGTGCCAGCAGCTTCCGGACAGGGGGAGAGGTGGGGCAGTACTTC.

V and J are TRBV2 and TRBJ1-5; D not certain. The CDR3 length is 14 residues. V lost 4 bases, J lost 0 bases, and 7 bases lay in between. Germline V gene data show CDR1 as SNHLY and CDR2 as FYNNEI. The CDR3 region has the DNA TGTGCCAGCAGTGGTGTTGTTAGCAATCAGCCCCAGCATTTT. Translating gives CASSGVVSNQPQHF.

The rearrangement links TRBV6-5 to TRBJ1-3, with D unclear. Germline assignment: CDR1 MNHEY and CDR2 SVGAGI. The V end lost 6 bases, the J end lost 0 bases, and 12 bases lay between the germline ends. The CDR3 contains 15 residues. The CDR3 DNA reads TGTGCCAGCAGCTCGATCCGGGTCTCTGGAAACACCATATATTTT. Translating it yields CASSSIRVSGNTIYF.

On this clone itself: The same CDR3 arises from other DNA sequences in this sample as well. The chain combines TRBV5-1 with TRBJ1-1; D perhaps matches TRBD1 (5 bases). The V end was cut by 4 bases, the J end by 0 bases, with 10 bases between. The CDR3 is 14 residues long. CDR1 is SGHRS and CDR2 is YFSETQ in the germline V gene. The CDR3 DNA reads as TGCGCCAGCAGCGCACAGACAGTGAACACTGAAGCTTTCTTT. Translating it yields CASSAQTVNTEAFF.

The chain links TRBV29-1 to TRBJ2-2, with TRBD2 as a possible D gene (6 bases). CDR1 and CDR2 from the germline V gene are SQVTM and ANQGSEA. The CDR3 extends over 13 amino acids. Trimming left V 4 bases short and J 1 base short, with 7 bases between. The CDR3 DNA reads TGCAGCGTTGGAGCGGGGAACACCGGGGAGCTGTTTTTT. It specifies CSVGAGNTGELFF.

The chain joins TRBV2 to TRBJ1-1; D is possibly TRBD1 (6 bases). The CDR3 is 14 amino acids. The V and J ends lost 7 bases and 4 bases respectively, with 16 bases between them. Germline CDR1 reads SNHLY; CDR2 reads FYNNEI. The CDR3 loop reads CASIRTGFGTEAFF. As DNA, the CDR3 is TGTGCCAGCATCAGAACAGGGTTCGGCACTGAAGCTTTCTTT.

The J gene is TRBJ2-1, the V gene TRBV5-1; TRBD2 matches at 14 bases. From germline, CDR1 is SGHRS and CDR2 YFSETQ. The CDR3 has 16 residues. Trimming at V came to 0 bases and at J to 10 bases, leaving 6 bases not matched to a gene. The CDR3 nucleotides read TGCGCCAGCAGCTTGGAGGGACTAGCGGGAGCAGGGGAGCAGTTCTTC. Its protein is CASSLEGLAGAGEQFF.

The rearrangement links TRBV29-1 to TRBJ1-5; perhaps TRBD1 as D (6 bases). Germline V gene data show CDR1 as SQVTM and CDR2 as ANQGSEA. V lost 4 bases and J 3 bases, leaving 13 bases between the germline ends. The CDR3 has 14 amino acids. The CDR3 spells CSVGGDRLNQPQHF. The CDR3 DNA is TGCAGCGTTGGTGGAGACAGGCTCAATCAGCCCCAGCATTTT. Combining the CDR3 with reference TRBV29-1 and TRBJ1-5 gives the whole variable domain SAVISQKPSRDICQRGTSLTIQCQVDSQVTMMFWYRQQPGQSLTLIATANQGSEATYESGFVIDKFPISRPNLTFSTLTVSNMSPEDSSIYLCSVGGDRLNQPQHFGDGTRLSIL.

The rearrangement links TRBV27 to TRBJ2-1; TRBD2 aligns across 8 bases. V shed 5 bases and J 3 bases; nucleotides not matched to a gene: 6. CDR3 size: 15 residues. Germline values: CDR1 MNHEY, CDR2 SMNVEV (reference sequence). As DNA, the CDR3 is TGTGCCAGCAGTGTTAGCGGGATATACTACAATGAGCAGTTCTTC. Translating it yields CASSVSGIYYNEQFF.

The chain employs TRBV14 and TRBJ2-1, with D possibly matching TRBD1 (5 bases). Deletions cut 1 base from V and 15 bases from J, with 13 bases between. The CDR3 loop spans 12 amino acids. Germline V gene sequence: CDR1 SGHDN, CDR2 FVKESK. The CDR3 loop reads CASSQGGRVMFF. The CDR3 DNA sequence: TGTGCCAGCAGCCAAGGGGGCAGGGTAATGTTCTTC.

The J gene is TRBJ2-7, the V gene TRBV6-5, with D unresolved. The germline V gene has CDR1 MNHEY and CDR2 SVGAGI. V was shortened by 0 bases and J by 3 bases, with 12 bases between the two germline ends. The CDR3 runs 15 residues. CDR3 in DNA: TGTGCCAGCAGTTACTCGCGGAACCACAACTACGAGCAGTACTTC. Its protein product is CASSYSRNHNYEQYF.

This clone was seen just once. The V gene is TRBV19, the J gene TRBJ1-5; D remains unclear. The CDR3 loop spans 14 amino acids. CDR1 LNHDA and CDR2 SQIVND come from the germline V gene (reference sequence). V dropped 8 bases and J dropped 8 bases, with 19 bases sitting between them. The CDR3 spells CASSRTYLDKPQHF. CDR3 nucleotides: TGTGCCAGTTCCAGGACGTATCTCGATAAGCCCCAGCATTTT.

The count of this clone is one. The chain links TRBV5-1 to TRBJ2-2, with a tentative D call TRBD2 (7 bases). The CDR3 has 16 residues. V lost 4 bases and J 4 bases, leaving 17 bases between the germline ends. CDR1 and CDR2 (germline): SGHRS, YFSETQ. The CDR3 region has the DNA TGCGCCAGCAGCGCCACGGGGGGCGGCGCCACCGGGGAGCTGTTTTTT. Translating it yields CASSATGGGATGELFF. Full variable domain (rest looked up from reference TRBV5-1 and TRBJ2-2): KAGVTQTPRYLIKTRGQQVTLSCSPISGHRSVSWYQQTPGQGLQFLFEYFSETQRNKGNFPGRFSGRQFSNSRSEMNVSTLELGDSALYLCASSATGGGATGELFFGEGSRLTVL.

This sequence joins TRBV9 and TRBJ2-1; 9 bases align to TRBD2. Germline loops: CDR1 SGDLS, CDR2 YYNGEE. V was clipped by 4 bases and J by 6 bases; unmatched bases: 11. This CDR3 has 16 amino acids. The DNA for the CDR3 is TGTGCCAGCAGCTCATTTCCGGGACTAGCATCCAATGAGCAGTTCTTC. It translates to CASSSFPGLASNEQFF.

This rearrangement joins TRBV18 to TRBJ1-3; D is unclear. Trimming took off 3 bases at V and 1 base at J, with 16 bases between the two ends. Looked up from germline, CDR1 is KGHSH and CDR2 is LQKENI. The CDR3 covers 17 residues. This CDR3 reads CASSPFEGRDSGNTIYF. DNA for the CDR3: TGTGCCAGCTCACCGTTCGAGGGTAGAGATTCTGGAAACACCATATATTTT. The full variable domain, rest sourced from reference TRBV18 and TRBJ1-3, is NAGVMQNPRHLVRRRGQEARLRCSPMKGHSHVYWYRQLPEEGLKFMVYLQKENIIDESGMPKERFSAEFPKEGPSILRIQQVVRGDSAAYFCASSPFEGRDSGNTIYFGEGSWLTVV.